The present entry profiles one T cell receptor beta chain with its context. Its antigen is unknown. Qualities for individual bases were not recorded, and no much larger clone is one base off. This entry belongs to a study of shared clonotypes between healthy human individuals (dated by TCRdb to about 2020). Study-level background: The cohort comprised a couple of women and a few men aged 18 to 49 years. For each donor, three plates each were used for CD4 naive and CD4 memory, two plates were used for CD8 naive, and one plate was used for CD8 memory. The study deeply sequenced blood TCR repertoires of about 5 healthy adults to estimate repertoire size and the extent of clonotype sharing between individuals. Libraries were prepared and TCR repertoires were sequenced by different laboratories using diverse techniques, in order to increase sequencing depth and limit assay-specific biases. Per donor, leukapheresis produced somewhere between about 0.85 and 10 billion PBMCs.

The germline V gene provides CDR1 SGHTA and CDR2 FQGNSA. The CDR3 covers 15 residues, taking in both the cysteine and the phenylalanine. Kept here is only the CDR3 DNA, which spans 45 bases and is read in frame from base 1. Ends trimmed: V by 6 bases, J by 6 bases; bases unmatched to a gene: 8. The paper as a whole reports these results and caveats: About 5% of naive CD4, 3% to 3.5% of naive CD8, 2.3% of memory CD4, and approximately 0.4% of memory CD8 clonotypes were shared across a few donors. Based on pairwise subsampling, the degree of clonotype sharing among donors was expected to be affected by sequencing depth. Naive subsets generally had larger estimated clonotype richness than memory subsets did. Compared with non-shared clonotypes, clonotypes shared by all four sorted-subset donors had higher generation probabilities. Even with the large sequencing depth, rarefaction of the sorted-subset datasets indicated that sequencing was incomplete. The small number of donors limited the genetic and exposure-history diversity represented. Only blood was sampled, and tissue TCR repertoires likely differ from those in blood.

Using the deep immunoSEQ assay, multiplex PCR amplified TCR CDR3 regions from genomic DNA. For each cell subset, the extracted genomic DNA was distributed evenly across all wells of several immunoSEQ 96-well plates, and each plate served as one replicate. For sorted subsets, approximately 190 ng genomic DNA, equal to 30,000 to 35,000 T cell genomes, was loaded into each replicate PCR. The purified libraries were quantified using a Qubit 3.0 fluorometer, sized with a Bioanalyzer 2100, and then quantified again using the KAPA Library Quantification kit. Every immunoSEQ 96-well plate was sequenced on a separate single-read 150-cycle Illumina NextSeq 550 flow cell. From the authors' description of their analysis: Because the immunoSEQ output held only junctional sequences and lacked quality scores, the filtering could not match the filtering applied to full-length reads. To assign V/J genes and CDR3, sequences were annotated using PyIR, a Python wrapper for IgBLAST v1.9, with IMGT germline references. Reads were removed for weak V/J assignments (E-value above 1e-6), missing CDR3, stop codons, out-of-frame junctions, or ambiguous translated residues. V3J clonotypes were defined by identical inferred V gene, J gene, and CDR3 amino acid sequence. Percentage overlap between repertoires was calculated by dividing the number of shared unique clonotypes by the size of the smaller repertoire. Richness of each repertoire was evaluated using RTK rarefaction, the Chao1 estimator, and Recon v2.1 estimates of unobserved clonotypes. Generation probabilities were computed with OLGA for all TCRbeta clonotypes obtained by the gDNA method from several donors. Drawn from immuneACCESS, this table holds only the in-frame rearrangements with V and J called that TCRdb kept. Clones are partly lost; checked studies trace under half to an unresolved V gene and leave the rest unexplained. V and J calls and clone size are given by that table; D and trimming were obtained from the DNA. In all, the sample holds millions of clones, and 85% to 95% of those were seen once. Jointly, the top ten make up over 0.12% of the sample.

Healthy HIV-negative adults with no recently reported acute infections or vaccinations were included as donors. Only Caucasian adults living in Nashville, Tennessee, USA were represented among the donors. CD4+ T cells were enriched by magnetic negative selection, after which naive cells were positively selected on CD45RA and the negative fraction was taken as the memory subset. After blood collection by leukapheresis, PBMCs were isolated using Ficoll-Histopaque density gradient centrifugation and then cryopreserved in the vapor phase of liquid nitrogen. Analytical flow cytometry was used to check the purity and quantity of every magnetically sorted T cell population. From each sorted fraction, genomic DNA was isolated and quantified by UV absorbance on a Nanodrop 2000c.

The sequence came from a man between 18 and 35 years old in good health. The sequenced sample consisted of naive CD4+ T cells sorted from blood. In light of the paper, this sample's cell subset or site label describes: CD45RA+ positively selected. Here the chain combines TRBV7-2 and TRBJ2-1; TRBD2 agrees with 10 junctional bases. In nucleotides, the sequence is TGTGCCAGCAGTCCCGAGATAGCGGGAGGCAATGAGCAGTTCTTC. Its translation reads: CASSPEIAGGNEQFF.